This note documents a single T cell receptor beta chain sequence. No antigen is known for it. Generated by immunoSEQ multiplex PCR, the TCRdb table keeps only in-frame clones and is missing some. The table records about 58,000 clones, less than 85% of them present only once. The entry originates in a study of lymphopenia after photon versus proton radiotherapy. Broader study findings: After lymphocyte nadir, photon-treated repertoires showed oligoclonal expansion, especially CD8+ Temra. Only patients who died were analyzed for survival; proton advantage is unproven.

The germline gives CDR1 MNHEY, CDR2 SMNVEV (reference sequence). J was trimmed by 7 bases and V by 5 bases; bases with no gene match: 10. The CDR3 sequence is 14 residues long. The gene calls are TRBV27 and TRBJ2-7; 8 positions match TRBD2. The material sequenced was peripheral blood, taken from a patient treated with proton-based radiotherapy. The receptor's source is a man aged 60 to 75 with pancreatic cancer. This CDR3 reads CASSRTGGPREQYF. CDR3 DNA sequence: TGTGCCAGCAGTCGGACGGGAGGGCCCCGGGAGCAGTACTTC.